This TCR beta chain was sequenced during a study of blood T cell repertoires in COVID-19. The junction had 9 bases not matched to a gene; V was cut back by 0 bases and J by 1 base. The CDR3 contains 17 residues. Germline-derived CDR1 and CDR2 are SGHDT and YYEEEE. The assay was immunoSEQ multiplex PCR, and TCRdb's table has in-frame clones only and misses some. The sample contains more than 200,000 clones, 80% to 90% of which appear only once. A Seattle source enrolled patients during active infection and followed them longitudinally. V gene TRBV5-6 combines with J gene TRBJ1-2, with TRBD1 matching 7 bases. The TCR originated in a man between 25 and 39 years old with COVID-19, enrolled during active disease. Sequencing was done on a sample of peripheral blood. The CDR3, as DNA: TGTGCCAGCAGCTTGGCCGGATCGTGGGACAGTAACTATGGCTACACCTTC. Its protein product is CASSLAGSWDSNYGYTF. The whole variable domain, remainder taken from reference TRBV5-6 and TRBJ1-2, is DAGVTQSPTHLIKTRGQQVTLRCSPKSGHDTVSWYQQALGQGPQFIFQYYEEEERQRGNFPDRFSGHQFPNYSSELNVNALLLGDSALYLCASSLAGSWDSNYGYTFGSGTRLTVV.